The entry below gives a single T cell receptor beta chain sequence along with its context. Its target is unknown. This sample was taken from a study of response to subunit inactivated influenza vaccine. Whole-study results and caveats: Authors suggested that a seasonal influenza vaccination recruits few new T cells each time.

This CDR3 spans 11 amino acids. Germline V lookup: CDR1 DFQATT, CDR2 SNEGSKA (reference sequence). V was trimmed by 5 bases and J by 3 bases, leaving 8 bases between them. TCRdb called the RT-PCR reads again in MiXCR, with one record for every CDR3 protein. The sample includes some 480,000 distinct CDR3 sequences, about 10% of them seen just once. The sequence was obtained from a man aged 45-65 years who received an inactivated influenza vaccine. The chain employs TRBV20-1 and TRBJ2-7, with D tentatively TRBD1 (6 bases). Sequencing was performed on PBMCs from blood, taken roughly 47 days after vaccination. The CDR3 region is CSAYRDYEQYF. The CDR3 coding sequence is TGCAGTGCTTACAGGGACTACGAGCAGTACTTC.